Below, 30 T cell receptor beta chains from the same sample are listed, as sequenced in a study of T cells in Graves' hyperthyroidism and ophthalmopathy. From RNA transcripts, TCR beta CDR3 regions were amplified. Initially, a first-round RT-PCR of the TCR CDR3 employed the HTBI primer set. MiXCR was run by TCRdb on the multiplex PCR reads, yielding one entry per CDR3 protein. The data show a few hundred thousand distinct CDR3 sequences, with 40% to 55% seen just once and about 45% held by the top ten. The sample comprised peripheral blood or thyroid tissue (not recorded which). The receptors originated from an adult woman with Graves' disease, either hyperthyroidism or ophthalmopathy (not recorded which).

The genes are TRBV19 and TRBJ1-5; D not certain. This CDR3 comprises 14 residues. Germline V lookup: CDR1 LNHDA, CDR2 SQIVND (reference sequence). V lost 3 bases to trimming and J lost 6 bases, with 12 bases between them. The DNA for the CDR3 is TGTGCCAGTAGTATTCGATTGGGAGCTCAGCCCCAGCATTTT. Residues: CASSIRLGAQPQHF.

This rearrangement joins TRBV5-1 to TRBJ2-5, with D tentatively TRBD2 (5 bases). Trimming pared 4 bases from V and 2 bases from J, leaving 12 bases between. Germline assignment: CDR1 SGHRS and CDR2 YFSETQ. CDR3 length equals 14 residues. CDR3 sequence reads: CASSRKTGQETQYF. The CDR3 nucleotides read TGCGCCAGCAGCCGAAAGACGGGACAAGAGACCCAGTACTTC. Looking up the rest from reference TRBV5-1 and TRBJ2-5 gives the full variable domain: KAGVTQTPRYLIKTRGQQVTLSCSPISGHRSVSWYQQTPGQGLQFLFEYFSETQRNKGNFPGRFSGRQFSNSRSEMNVSTLELGDSALYLCASSRKTGQETQYFGPGTRLLVL.

This clonotype has ten or more counts. CDR3 nucleotide sequence: TGTGCCAGCAACCAGGGTGTACAGCCCCAGCATTTT. As protein: CASNQGVQPQHF. V usage is TRBV12-3 or TRBV12-4 and J usage is TRBJ1-5; weak D call: TRBD1 (5 bases). The V and J ends lost 7 bases and 7 bases respectively, with 11 bases between them. The CDR3 contains 12 residues.

This clonotype was seen a few times. The chain recombines TRBV6-2 or TRBV6-3 with TRBJ2-5; no firm D call. CDR1 MNHEY and CDR2 SVGEGT come from the germline V gene. CDR3 length: 13 amino acids. The CDR3 sequence is CASTARSQETQYF. The CDR3 nucleotides read TGTGCTTCAACAGCTCGGTCACAAGAGACCCAGTACTTC.

The rearrangement joins TRBV7-3 to TRBJ2-3; maybe TRBD2 (6 bases). The CDR3 contains 14 residues. Germline V gene sequence: CDR1 SGHTA, CDR2 FQGTGA. Trimming removed 3 bases from V and 5 bases from J, with 12 bases in between. This chain's CDR3 is CASSLLASQDTQYF. The DNA of the CDR3 is TGTGCCAGCAGCTTGCTAGCGTCCCAAGATACGCAGTATTTT. The full variable domain, completed using reference TRBV7-3 and TRBJ2-3, is GAGVSQTPSNKVTEKGKYVELRCDPISGHTALYWYRQSLGQGPEFLIYFQGTGAADDSGLPNDRFFAVRPEGSVSTLKIQRTERGDSAVYLCASSLLASQDTQYFGPGTRLTVL.

This clonotype was recorded many times. The J gene is TRBJ2-2, the V gene TRBV20-1, with TRBD1 as a possible D gene (5 bases). Per the germline V gene, CDR1 is DFQATT and CDR2 is SNEGSKA (reference sequence). There are 13 residues in the CDR3. Trimming removed 4 bases at V and 0 bases at J, with 6 bases between. The CDR3 coding sequence is TGCAGTGCTACGACAGCGAACACCGGGGAGCTGTTTTTT. Its protein is CSATTANTGELFF.

The table lists this clonotype with many counts. The chain recombines TRBV29-1 with TRBJ1-1, with 10 bases that match TRBD1. The CDR3 spans 10 residues. Germline-derived CDR1 and CDR2 are SQVTM and ANQGSEA. V dropped 4 bases and J dropped 10; count of bases not matched to a gene: 0. The CDR3 DNA is TGCAGCGTTGGGGACAGGGGAGCTTTCTTT. Translation: CSVGDRGAFF.

The chain is built from TRBV10-1 and TRBJ2-7; the D call may be TRBD1 or TRBD2 (6 bases each). Per the germline V gene, CDR1 is WNHNN and CDR2 is SYGVQD (reference sequence). Trimming pared 0 bases from V and 6 bases from J, leaving 15 bases between. CDR3 length: 15 residues. CDR3 nucleotides: TGCGCCAGCAGTGAGTCTCGGGGGCGGAATAGCGAGCAGTACTTC. It specifies CASSESRGRNSEQYF.

This chain joins TRBV6-5 and TRBJ1-2, with D perhaps TRBD1 (6 bases). This CDR3 comprises 16 residues. CDR1 is MNHEY, CDR2 SVGAGI, per germline. The germline V and J ends were trimmed by 4 bases and 6 bases, with 21 bases remaining between them. CDR3: CASSSWDTSGDDGYTF. CDR3 DNA: TGTGCCAGCAGTTCCTGGGACACTTCCGGGGACGATGGCTACACCTTC.

The chain combines TRBV7-9 with TRBJ2-2, with 11 bases lining up with TRBD2. Per the germline V gene, CDR1 is SEHNR and CDR2 is FQNEAQ (reference sequence). This CDR3 is 16 amino acids long. The V segment lost 4 bases and the J segment 5 bases; nucleotides outside the gene matches: 6. The CDR3 reads CASSSDGTSGTGELFF. The DNA of the CDR3 is TGTGCCAGCAGCTCTGACGGGACTAGCGGTACCGGGGAGCTGTTTTTT.

CDR3 sequence: CAISTSGSSSGEYF. The CDR3, as DNA: TGTGCCATCTCGACTAGCGGGAGTAGCTCCGGGGAGTACTTC. This sequence joins TRBV10-3 and TRBJ2-7; 12 nucleotides match TRBD2. V shed 8 bases, J shed 11 bases, and the junction held 13 bases outside the gene matches. Germline CDR1 is ENHRY and CDR2 is SYGVKD. This CDR3 comprises 14 residues.

This clonotype was recorded at least ten times. The J gene is TRBJ1-1, the V gene TRBV2; TRBD1 is a possible D gene (5 bases). Trimming cost V 8 bases and J 1 base, with 14 bases left between them. This CDR3 spans 14 amino acids. CDR1 and CDR2 (germline): SNHLY, FYNNEI. CDR3 sequence reads: CASGPFGQNTEAFF. DNA of the CDR3: TGTGCCAGCGGGCCGTTCGGACAGAACACTGAAGCTTTCTTT.

For this clonotype: The final CDR3 position lacks the conserved phenylalanine or tryptophan, pointing to a likely read error. This chain joins TRBV7-3 and TRBJ1-1, with D possibly being TRBD1 (6 bases). Germline CDR1 is SGHTA and CDR2 is FQGTGA. The CDR3 extends over 15 amino acids. The V gene lost 2 bases and the J gene lost 2 bases, with 12 bases spanning the gap. CDR3 sequence (DNA): TGTGCCAGCAGCTTAGGAGGGGGAACAAACACTGAAGCTTTCCTT. Its protein is CASSLGGGTNTEAFL.

This sequence joins TRBV12-3 or TRBV12-4 and TRBJ1-4; 9 nucleotides agree with TRBD1. Unmatched junction bases numbered 9, after V lost 5 bases and J lost 8 bases. The CDR3 totals 15 residues. CDR3 DNA sequence: TGTGCCAGCAGTCTGGGGACAGGGATTGGGGAAAAACTGTTTTTT. This translates into CASSLGTGIGEKLFF.

This clonotype was observed at least ten times. This rearrangement joins TRBV29-1 to TRBJ1-3; 7 bases line up with TRBD1. CDR1 SQVTM and CDR2 ANQGSEA come from the germline V gene. V lost 3 bases, J lost 0 bases, and 5 bases stayed unmatched. This CDR3 spans 15 amino acids. The CDR3 sequence: CSVEDRTSSGNTIYF. CDR3 sequence (DNA): TGCAGCGTTGAGGACAGGACTTCCTCTGGAAACACCATATATTTT.

This clonotype was counted ten times or more. This chain connects TRBV4-1 to TRBJ2-5; the match to TRBD1 covers 11 bases. CDR1 is MGHRA, CDR2 YSYEKL, per germline. The CDR3 totals 15 residues. V dropped 4 bases and J dropped 5; count of bases not matched to a gene: 6. This chain's CDR3 is CASSPGTGGWETQYF. For the CDR3, the DNA is TGCGCCAGCAGCCCAGGGACAGGGGGTTGGGAGACCCAGTACTTC.

This clonotype was recorded at least ten times. The V call is TRBV5-8, the J call TRBJ2-7; D may be TRBD1 (6 bases). Trimming took off 1 base at V and 4 bases at J, with 12 bases between the two ends. CDR1 and CDR2 from the germline V gene are SGHTS and YDEGEE. CDR3 length: 14 amino acids. The CDR3 loop reads CASSLWDNTYEQYF. The CDR3 region has the DNA TGTGCCAGCAGCTTGTGGGACAATACGTACGAGCAGTACTTC.

This clonotype was recorded a few times. The rearrangement joins TRBV7-9 to TRBJ1-2, with 7 bases identical to TRBD1. The CDR3 consists of 13 residues. The V segment lost 5 bases and the J segment 3 bases; nucleotides outside the gene matches: 3. Germline values: CDR1 SEHNR, CDR2 FQNEAQ (reference sequence). The CDR3 DNA reads TGTGCCAGCAGCCCAGGGGGGTACTATGGCTACACCTTC. Translated: CASSPGGYYGYTF.

J is TRBJ2-2 and V is TRBV10-1; 9 bases map to TRBD1. V shed 3 bases and J 7 bases; nucleotides not matched to a gene: 12. CDR1 and CDR2 from the germline V gene are WNHNN and SYGVQD (reference sequence). The CDR3 has 17 amino acids. This CDR3 reads CASSERFGTGSGGELFF. CDR3 nucleotide sequence: TGCGCCAGCAGTGAACGTTTCGGGACAGGGTCAGGCGGGGAGCTGTTTTTT.

There are many counts of this clonotype. The rearrangement uses TRBV20-1 and TRBJ2-7; the match to TRBD2 covers 10 bases. The germline V gene encodes CDR1 DFQATT and CDR2 SNEGSKA (reference sequence). CDR3 length equals 14 residues. The V gene end was trimmed by 7 bases and the J gene end by 4 bases; junction bases not matched to a gene: 10. CDR3 coding DNA: TGCAGTGTTTCCGTACCTAGCGGGAGATACGAGCAGTACTTC. This sequence encodes CSVSVPSGRYEQYF.

The chain uses TRBV14 and TRBJ1-2; D possibly corresponds to TRBD1 (5 bases). The V and J ends lost 0 bases and 1 base respectively, with 9 bases between them. In germline, CDR1 is SGHDN, CDR2 FVKESK. The CDR3 has 15 residues. The CDR3 loop is CASSQDFQGNYGYTF. CDR3 nucleotides: TGTGCCAGCAGCCAAGACTTTCAGGGTAACTATGGCTACACCTTC.

This clonotype was seen ten or more times. The chain links TRBV19 to TRBJ1-2, with D unclear. Between the trimmed V and J ends, which lost 0 bases and 8 bases, there was a span of 10 bases. The length of the CDR3 is 13 residues. Germline CDR1 is LNHDA and CDR2 is SQIVND (reference sequence). The CDR3 reads CASSIDLGFGYTF. The CDR3 coding sequence is TGTGCCAGTAGTATAGATCTCGGTTTCGGCTACACCTTC.

The genes are TRBV11-2 and TRBJ2-7; 8 nucleotides align to TRBD2. V was clipped by 5 bases and J by 0 bases; unmatched bases: 6. The CDR3 sequence is 15 residues long. Germline loops: CDR1 SGHAT, CDR2 FQNNGV. Written as DNA, the CDR3 is TGTGCCAGCAGCACCGTGACTAGCGCCTCCTACGAGCAGTACTTC. Translating gives CASSTVTSASYEQYF.

This clonotype has ten or more counts. The chain uses TRBV25-1 and TRBJ2-2, with D perhaps TRBD1 or TRBD2 (6 bases each). Trimming removed 4 bases from V and 1 base from J, with 10 bases in between. CDR3 size: 15 residues. Germline CDR1 and CDR2: MGHDK and SYGVNS. The CDR3 loop reads CASSARGGNTGELFF. The CDR3, as DNA: TGTGCCAGCAGTGCCAGGGGAGGGAACACCGGGGAGCTGTTTTTT.

This sequence joins TRBV29-1 and TRBJ2-7, with TRBD2 identical over 10 bases. In germline, CDR1 is SQVTM, CDR2 ANQGSEA. Germline trimming cut 4 bases from V and 3 bases from J; bases unmatched to any gene: 3. The CDR3 is made up of 13 amino acids. The CDR3 protein is CSVVERGGYEQYF. The CDR3 DNA reads as TGCAGCGTTGTGGAGCGGGGGGGCTACGAGCAGTACTTC.

The chain joins TRBV2 to TRBJ2-7; D is perhaps TRBD1 or TRBD2 (5 bases each). Germline loops: CDR1 SNHLY, CDR2 FYNNEI. The CDR3 runs 16 residues. V lost 0 bases to trimming and J lost 2 bases, with 14 bases between them. The CDR3: CASSEASGRVTYEQYF. CDR3 DNA: TGTGCCAGCAGTGAAGCCTCGGGGCGCGTCACCTACGAGCAGTACTTC.

This clonotype was counted at least ten times. The rearrangement uses TRBV6-5 and TRBJ1-2; a weak D match, TRBD1 (5 bases). This CDR3 spans 14 amino acids. The V end lost 6 bases, the J end lost 2 bases, and 13 bases lay between the germline ends. Germline loops: CDR1 MNHEY, CDR2 SVGAGI. CDR3 sequence reads: CASRTSRANYGYTF. CDR3 nucleotides: TGTGCCAGCAGAACGTCCAGGGCCAACTATGGCTACACCTTC.

The chain recombines TRBV2 with TRBJ1-1; D is unclear. The CDR3 is 16 amino acids. Deletions cut 7 bases from V and 1 base from J, with 19 bases between. Germline loops: CDR1 SNHLY, CDR2 FYNNEI. This chain's CDR3 is CASTSRGTWGNTEAFF. The CDR3 coding sequence is TGTGCCAGCACTAGCCGGGGTACTTGGGGGAACACTGAAGCTTTCTTT.

Of note for this clonotype: Since no conserved phenylalanine or tryptophan closes the CDR3, a read error is the likely cause. Because the CDR3's place on the DNA is in doubt, the DNA is left out and the CDR3 is given as listed by TCRdb. The CDR3 is CAIRAQGART. This chain joins TRBV10-3 and TRBJ1-3; the table gives TRBD1 as D, unverified against the DNA. The CDR3 totals 10 residues, both ends included. Germline CDR1 is ENHRY and CDR2 is SYGVKD.

This chain joins TRBV5-1 and TRBJ2-1; weak D call: TRBD2 (6 bases). The germline V gene has CDR1 SGHRS and CDR2 YFSETQ. The CDR3 length is 14 residues. V was trimmed by 0 bases and J by 7 bases, leaving 11 bases between them. The CDR3 region is CASSLDGTQNEQFF. As DNA, the CDR3 is TGCGCCAGCAGCTTGGACGGGACTCAGAATGAGCAGTTCTTC. Drawing the rest from reference TRBV5-1 and TRBJ2-1, the complete variable domain is KAGVTQTPRYLIKTRGQQVTLSCSPISGHRSVSWYQQTPGQGLQFLFEYFSETQRNKGNFPGRFSGRQFSNSRSEMNVSTLELGDSALYLCASSLDGTQNEQFFGPGTRLTVL.